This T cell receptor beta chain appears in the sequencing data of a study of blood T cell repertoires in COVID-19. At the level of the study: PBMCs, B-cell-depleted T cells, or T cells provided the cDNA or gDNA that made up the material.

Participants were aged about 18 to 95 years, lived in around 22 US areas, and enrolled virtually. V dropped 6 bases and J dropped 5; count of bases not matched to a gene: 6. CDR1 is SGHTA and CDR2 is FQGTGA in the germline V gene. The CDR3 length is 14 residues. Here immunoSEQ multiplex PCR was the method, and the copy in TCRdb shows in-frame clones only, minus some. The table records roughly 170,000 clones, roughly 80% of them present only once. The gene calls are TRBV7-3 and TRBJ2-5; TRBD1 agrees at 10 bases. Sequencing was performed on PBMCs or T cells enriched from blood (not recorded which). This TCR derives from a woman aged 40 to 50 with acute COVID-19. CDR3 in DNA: TGTGCCAGCAGTACGACAGGGGGCGTGGAGACCCAGTACTTC. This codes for CASSTTGGVETQYF.